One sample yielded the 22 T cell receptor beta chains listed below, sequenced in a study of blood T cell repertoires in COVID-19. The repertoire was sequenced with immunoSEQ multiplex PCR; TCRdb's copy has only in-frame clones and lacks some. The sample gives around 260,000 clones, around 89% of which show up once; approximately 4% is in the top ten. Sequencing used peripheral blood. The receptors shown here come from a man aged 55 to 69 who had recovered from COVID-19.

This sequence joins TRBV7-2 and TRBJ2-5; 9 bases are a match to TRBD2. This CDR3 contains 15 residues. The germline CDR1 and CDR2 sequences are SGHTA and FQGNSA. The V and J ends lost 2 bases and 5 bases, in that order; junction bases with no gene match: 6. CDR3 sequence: CASSLISGGWETQYF. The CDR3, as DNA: TGTGCCAGCAGCTTAATCAGCGGGGGGTGGGAGACCCAGTACTTC.

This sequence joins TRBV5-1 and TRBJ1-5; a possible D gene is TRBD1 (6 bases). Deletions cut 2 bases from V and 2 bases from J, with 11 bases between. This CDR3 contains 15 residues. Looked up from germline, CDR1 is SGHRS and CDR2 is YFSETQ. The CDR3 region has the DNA TGCGCCAGCAGCTTACAGGGTCGTGGCAATCAGCCCCAGCATTTT. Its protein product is CASSLQGRGNQPQHF. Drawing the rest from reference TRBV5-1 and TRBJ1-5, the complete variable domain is KAGVTQTPRYLIKTRGQQVTLSCSPISGHRSVSWYQQTPGQGLQFLFEYFSETQRNKGNFPGRFSGRQFSNSRSEMNVSTLELGDSALYLCASSLQGRGNQPQHFGDGTRLSIL.

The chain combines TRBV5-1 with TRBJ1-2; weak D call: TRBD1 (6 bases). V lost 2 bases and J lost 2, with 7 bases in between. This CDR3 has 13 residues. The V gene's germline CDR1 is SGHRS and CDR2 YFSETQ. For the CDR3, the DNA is TGCGCCAGCAGCTTTGACAGGAACTATGGCTACACCTTC. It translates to CASSFDRNYGYTF.

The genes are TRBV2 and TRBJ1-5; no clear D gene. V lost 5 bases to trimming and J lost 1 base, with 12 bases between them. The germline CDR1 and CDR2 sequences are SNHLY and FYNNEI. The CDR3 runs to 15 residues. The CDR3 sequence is CASSILLGSNQPQHF. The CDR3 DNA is TGTGCCAGCAGTATTCTCCTCGGGAGCAATCAGCCCCAGCATTTT.

CDR3 sequence reads: CASSTTRTSGGYEQYF. The CDR3 DNA reads as TGTGCCAGCAGCACAACCCGGACTAGCGGGGGCTACGAGCAGTACTTC. The rearrangement joins TRBV7-9 to TRBJ2-7; 13 bases agree with TRBD2. The germline gives CDR1 SEHNR, CDR2 FQNEAQ (reference sequence). The V and J ends lost 5 bases and 3 bases, in that order; junction bases with no gene match: 7. There are 16 residues in the CDR3.

The CDR3 nucleotides are TGTGCCGGAAGGCGCGCGGGGTCGGACACTGAAGCTTTCTTT. Translation: CAGRRAGSDTEAFF. The chain joins TRBV7-2 to TRBJ1-1; D unresolved. CDR3 length: 14 residues. Looked up from germline, CDR1 is SGHTA and CDR2 is FQGNSA. Trimming left V 11 bases short and J 3 bases short, with 19 bases between. The full variable domain, rest sourced from reference TRBV7-2 and TRBJ1-1, is GAGVSQSPSNKVTEKGKDVELRCDPISGHTALYWYRQSLGQGLEFLIYFQGNSAPDKSGLPSDRFSAERTGGSVSTLTIQRTQQEDSAVYLCAGRRAGSDTEAFFGQGTRLTVV.

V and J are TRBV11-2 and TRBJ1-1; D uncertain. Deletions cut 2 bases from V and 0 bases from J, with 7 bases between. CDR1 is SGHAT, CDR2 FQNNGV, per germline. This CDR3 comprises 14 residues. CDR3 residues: CASSLPGMNTEAFF. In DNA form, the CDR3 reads TGTGCCAGCAGCTTACCAGGAATGAACACTGAAGCTTTCTTT.

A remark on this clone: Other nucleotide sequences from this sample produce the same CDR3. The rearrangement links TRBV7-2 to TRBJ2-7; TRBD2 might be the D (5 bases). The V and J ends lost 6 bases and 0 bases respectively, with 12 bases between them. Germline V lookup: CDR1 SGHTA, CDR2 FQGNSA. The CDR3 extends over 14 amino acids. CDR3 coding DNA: TGTGCCAGCAGTCCTGTAGGGAGCTCCTACGAGCAGTACTTC. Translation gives CASSPVGSSYEQYF.

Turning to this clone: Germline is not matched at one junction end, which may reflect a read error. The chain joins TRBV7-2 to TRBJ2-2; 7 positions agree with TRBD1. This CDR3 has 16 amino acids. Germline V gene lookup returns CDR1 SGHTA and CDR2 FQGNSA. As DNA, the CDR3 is TGTGCCAGCAGGGACGCGACAGGGTCGAATACCGGGGAGCTGTTTTTT. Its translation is CASRDATGSNTGELFF.

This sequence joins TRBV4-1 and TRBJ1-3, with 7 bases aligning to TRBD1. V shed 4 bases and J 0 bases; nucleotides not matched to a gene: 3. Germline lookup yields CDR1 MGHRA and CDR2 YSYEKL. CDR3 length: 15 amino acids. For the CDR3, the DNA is TGCGCCAGCAGCCTGGACAGGAACTCTGGAAACACCATATATTTT. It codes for CASSLDRNSGNTIYF.

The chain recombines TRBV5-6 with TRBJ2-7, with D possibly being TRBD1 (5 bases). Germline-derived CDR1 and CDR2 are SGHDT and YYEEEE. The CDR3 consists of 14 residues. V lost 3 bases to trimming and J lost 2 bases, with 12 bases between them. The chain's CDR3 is CASSSRTLTYEQYF. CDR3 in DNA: TGTGCCAGCAGCTCGCGGACACTCACCTACGAGCAGTACTTC.

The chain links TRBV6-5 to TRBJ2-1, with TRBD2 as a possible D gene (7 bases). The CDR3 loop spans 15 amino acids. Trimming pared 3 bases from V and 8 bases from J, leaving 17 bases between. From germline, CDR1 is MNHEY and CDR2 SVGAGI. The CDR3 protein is CASSYEGGSRDEQFF. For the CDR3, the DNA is TGTGCCAGCAGTTATGAGGGGGGGTCGAGGGATGAGCAGTTCTTC.

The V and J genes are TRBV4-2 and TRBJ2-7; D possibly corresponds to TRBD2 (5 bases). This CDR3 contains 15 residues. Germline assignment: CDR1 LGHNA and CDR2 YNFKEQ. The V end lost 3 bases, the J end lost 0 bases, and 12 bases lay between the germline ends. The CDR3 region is CASSHARDPSYEQYF. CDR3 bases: TGTGCCAGCAGCCACGCCCGGGATCCCTCCTACGAGCAGTACTTC.

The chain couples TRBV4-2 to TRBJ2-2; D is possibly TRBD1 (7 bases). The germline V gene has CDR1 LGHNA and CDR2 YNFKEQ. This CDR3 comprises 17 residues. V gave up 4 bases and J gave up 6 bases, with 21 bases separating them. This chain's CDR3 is CASSREYRGLAAGELFF. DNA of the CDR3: TGTGCCAGCAGCCGCGAATACAGGGGACTGGCAGCCGGGGAGCTGTTTTTT.

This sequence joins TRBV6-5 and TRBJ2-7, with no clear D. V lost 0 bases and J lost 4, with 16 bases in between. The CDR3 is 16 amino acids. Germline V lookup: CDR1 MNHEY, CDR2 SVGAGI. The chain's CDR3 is CASSYSPDILAYEQYF. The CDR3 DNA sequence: TGTGCCAGCAGTTACTCCCCAGACATTCTGGCGTACGAGCAGTACTTC.

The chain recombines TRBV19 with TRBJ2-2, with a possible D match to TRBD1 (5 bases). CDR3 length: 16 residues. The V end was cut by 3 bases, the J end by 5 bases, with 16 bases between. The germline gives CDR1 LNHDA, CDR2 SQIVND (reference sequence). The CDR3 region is CASSIGRAPETGELFF. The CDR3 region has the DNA TGTGCCAGTAGTATCGGCAGGGCCCCGGAGACCGGGGAGCTGTTTTTT.

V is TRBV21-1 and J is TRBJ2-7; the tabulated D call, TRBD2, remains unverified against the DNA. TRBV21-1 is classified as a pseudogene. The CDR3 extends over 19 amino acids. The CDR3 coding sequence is TGTGCCAGCCGGAAAACCCCAGCGCCTAGCGGTGTTCCCACATACGAGCAGTACTTC. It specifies CASRKTPAPSGVPTYEQYF.

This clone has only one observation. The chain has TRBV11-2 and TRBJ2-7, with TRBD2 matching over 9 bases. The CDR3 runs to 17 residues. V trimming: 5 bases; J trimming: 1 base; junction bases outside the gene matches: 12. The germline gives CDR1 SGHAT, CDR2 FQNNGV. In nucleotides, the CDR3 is TGTGCCAGCAGCGCCCCCCCGGGACTAGCTTCTTCCTACGAGCAGTACTTC. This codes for CASSAPPGLASSYEQYF.

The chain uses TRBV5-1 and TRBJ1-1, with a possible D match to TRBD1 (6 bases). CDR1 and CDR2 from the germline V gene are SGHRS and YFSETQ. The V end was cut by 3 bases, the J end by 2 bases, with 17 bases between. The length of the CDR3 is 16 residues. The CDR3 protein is CASSYHGTSGNTEAFF. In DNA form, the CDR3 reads TGCGCCAGCAGCTACCACGGGACAAGCGGCAACACTGAAGCTTTCTTT.

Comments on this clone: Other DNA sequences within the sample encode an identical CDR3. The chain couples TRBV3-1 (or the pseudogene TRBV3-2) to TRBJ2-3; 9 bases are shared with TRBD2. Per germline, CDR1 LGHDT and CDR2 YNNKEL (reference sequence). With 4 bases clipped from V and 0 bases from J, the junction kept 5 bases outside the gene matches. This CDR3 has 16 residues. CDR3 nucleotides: TGTGCCAGCAGCCTGCGGGGGGGCGCCAGCACAGATACGCAGTATTTT. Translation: CASSLRGGASTDTQYF.

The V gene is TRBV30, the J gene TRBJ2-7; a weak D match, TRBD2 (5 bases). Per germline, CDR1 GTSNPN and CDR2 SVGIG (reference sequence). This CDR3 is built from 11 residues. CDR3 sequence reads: CAEESSYEQYF. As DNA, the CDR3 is TGTGCGGAGGAGAGTTCCTACGAGCAGTACTTC.

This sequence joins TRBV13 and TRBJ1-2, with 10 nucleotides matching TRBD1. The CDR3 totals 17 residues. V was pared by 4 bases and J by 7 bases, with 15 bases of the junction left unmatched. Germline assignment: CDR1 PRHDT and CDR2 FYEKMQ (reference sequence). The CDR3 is CASSSPSRDRGRSGYTF. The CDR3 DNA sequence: TGTGCCAGCAGCTCTCCGAGCCGCGACAGGGGGCGTTCTGGCTACACCTTC.